This TCR beta chain was identified in a study of early T cells in non-severe SARS-CoV-2 infection. The wider study: Whole-blood bulk RNA, unsorted, was sequenced, and chains were unpaired.

V lost 1 base and J lost 5; bases outside the gene matches: 5. This CDR3 comprises 15 residues. Germline V CDR1 and CDR2: SGHVS, FQNEAQ. General study findings and limits: Anti-spike CD8 specificities were favored by VDJdb matching, whose results missed private and CD4 specificities.

As for this clonotype: Its antigen is as yet unknown.

Individual cDNA molecules carried attached unique molecular identifiers. Via MiXCR, TCRdb re-called the 5' RACE reads, giving one row per CDR3 protein. The sample carries tens of thousands of distinct CDR3 sequences, 11% recorded once. The chain uses TRBV7-8 and TRBJ2-5; 9 bases map to TRBD2. The source is an adult who was a healthcare worker with PCR-confirmed SARS-CoV-2 infection or an uninfected control (not recorded which). The input for sequencing was whole blood, taken at baseline. The CDR3 loop reads CASSLVPAGGETQYF. The CDR3 nucleotides are TGTGCCAGCAGCTTAGTCCCGGCGGGGGGGGAGACCCAGTACTTC.